These 20 T cell receptor beta chains share one sample of origin, sequenced in a study of cytomegalovirus exposure and HLA in healthy donors. The PCR made use of 60 Vbeta and 13 Jbeta primers. Profiling relied on immunoSEQ multiplex PCR, and the TCRdb table lists in-frame clones only, not all of them. The table includes around 110,000 clones, 81% detected once. Sequencing used PBMCs. These receptors all come from a man aged 30 to 45 in good health and CMV-seronegative.

The J gene is TRBJ2-2, the V gene TRBV9; 7 positions agree with TRBD2. Per the germline V gene, CDR1 is SGDLS and CDR2 is YYNGEE. The length of the CDR3 is 15 residues. V lost 3 bases and J lost 5; bases outside the gene matches: 7. The CDR3 is CASSAWGGSTGELFF. DNA for the CDR3: TGTGCCAGCAGCGCTTGGGGGGGTAGTACCGGGGAGCTGTTTTTT.

This sequence joins TRBV20-1 and TRBJ1-1; D unresolved. From germline, CDR1 is DFQATT and CDR2 SNEGSKA (reference sequence). This CDR3 has 11 residues. CDR3 bases: TGCAGCACATATGCCGACACTGAAGCTTTCTTT. As protein: CSTYADTEAFF.

CDR3 in DNA: TGTGCCAGCAGCTCACCTAGCGGGAGGGTTGAAACCCAGTACTTC. Translated, it gives CASSSPSGRVETQYF. V usage is TRBV7-9 and J usage is TRBJ2-5; 12 bases are a match to TRBD2. The CDR3 is 15 amino acids. Germline loops: CDR1 SEHNR, CDR2 FQNEAQ (reference sequence). Trimming removed 4 bases from V and 8 bases from J; junction bases left unmatched: 8.

The gene calls are TRBV19 and TRBJ1-5; 7 bases match TRBD1. The germline V gene has CDR1 LNHDA and CDR2 SQIVND (reference sequence). Trimming cost V 9 bases and J 5 bases; bases outside gene matches: 7. The CDR3 has 13 residues. CDR3 sequence (DNA): TGTGCCAGCTCGGGGACAGAACATCAGCCCCAGCATTTT. This codes for CASSGTEHQPQHF.

The chain carries TRBV5-1 and TRBJ1-2; 9 nucleotides match TRBD1. This CDR3 region has 16 residues. The germline V gene has CDR1 SGHRS and CDR2 YFSETQ. The V gene end was trimmed by 4 bases and the J gene end by 8 bases; junction bases not matched to a gene: 15. CDR3 nucleotides: TGCGCCAGCAGCCAACCTAAGGAAGGGACAGGGTTGGGCTACACCTTC. Translation: CASSQPKEGTGLGYTF.

This chain connects TRBV30 to TRBJ2-7, with D tentatively TRBD1 (6 bases). The CDR3 is 12 amino acids. CDR1 is GTSNPN, CDR2 SVGIG, per germline (reference sequence). Trimming shortened V by 5 bases and J by 4 bases, and 12 bases separated the two germline ends. DNA of the CDR3: TGTGCCTGGGCCCCGGGACAATACGAGCAGTACTTC. It translates to CAWAPGQYEQYF.

V gene TRBV18 combines with J gene TRBJ2-6; TRBD1 agrees at 10 bases. The CDR3 totals 14 residues. Trimming took 6 bases from V and 8 from J; bases not matched to a gene: 4. Germline CDR1 KGHSH, CDR2 LQKENI. CDR3 loop: CASSQTGGPNVLTF. For the CDR3, the DNA is TGTGCCAGCTCCCAGACAGGGGGCCCCAACGTCCTGACTTTC.

CDR3 in amino acids: CASSAGLIFYGYTF. CDR3 nucleotides: TGTGCCAGTAGCGCAGGTTTAATTTTCTATGGCTACACCTTC. The chain combines TRBV19 with TRBJ1-2; D unclear. Trimming removed 6 bases at V and 4 bases at J, with 15 bases between. Germline V gives CDR1 LNHDA, CDR2 SQIVND (reference sequence). The CDR3 sequence is 14 residues long.

The chain combines TRBV5-1 with TRBJ2-6, with D possibly TRBD1 on 5 matching bases. Germline lookup yields CDR1 SGHRS and CDR2 YFSETQ. V gave up 4 bases and J gave up 0 bases, with 20 bases separating them. The CDR3 runs to 19 residues. CDR3 in DNA: TGCGCCAGCAGCCGTCCCTCGGTTCAGGGTACCTCTGGGGCCAACGTCCTGACTTTC. The encoded protein is CASSRPSVQGTSGANVLTF.

The CDR3 is CASSRQTGAKNIQYF. CDR3 in DNA: TGTGCCAGCAGTCGACAGACAGGGGCCAAAAACATTCAGTACTTC. This chain links TRBV6-6 with TRBJ2-4; 7 nucleotides line up with TRBD1. The CDR3 is 15 residues long. Germline V gene sequence: CDR1 MNHNY, CDR2 SVGAGI (reference sequence). The V segment lost 5 bases and the J segment 1 base; nucleotides outside the gene matches: 5.

The chain joins TRBV20-1 to TRBJ1-1; a weak D match, TRBD1 (6 bases). The germline gives CDR1 DFQATT, CDR2 SNEGSKA (reference sequence). The CDR3 is 11 residues long. The CDR3 DNA follows: TGCGGACAACAGGGGAACACTGAAGCTTTCTTT. This gives the protein CGQQGNTEAFF.

The gene calls are TRBV28 and TRBJ2-7; D is perhaps TRBD2 (6 bases). Germline V CDR1 and CDR2: MDHEN, SYDVKM. The CDR3 sequence is 12 residues long. Trimming left V 4 bases short and J 5 bases short, with 9 bases between. The CDR3 DNA reads as TGTGCCAGCAGTTCAGGGACTCACGAGCAGTACTTC. Translated, it gives CASSSGTHEQYF.

This rearrangement joins TRBV9 to TRBJ2-1, with D tentatively TRBD2 (5 bases). Germline CDR1 reads SGDLS; CDR2 reads YYNGEE. The CDR3 runs 15 residues. Trimming took 1 base from V and 10 from J, leaving 18 bases between them. CDR3 nucleotides: TGTGCCAGCAGCGTACTGGACGCCCCCCGCGGGGAGCAGTTCTTC. Translated: CASSVLDAPRGEQFF.

This chain connects TRBV30 to TRBJ2-1, with TRBD1 matching over 11 bases. The ends lost 5 bases at V and 7 bases at J; junction bases unmatched: 1. This CDR3 contains 12 residues. Germline V gene sequence: CDR1 GTSNPN, CDR2 SVGIG (reference sequence). The CDR3 region is CAWGTGGNEQFF. CDR3 DNA: TGTGCCTGGGGGACAGGGGGGAATGAGCAGTTCTTC.

This sequence joins TRBV5-1 and TRBJ2-5, with D unclear. The V end was cut by 0 bases, the J end by 5 bases, with 11 bases between. This CDR3 comprises 14 residues. Germline lookup yields CDR1 SGHRS and CDR2 YFSETQ. DNA of the CDR3: TGCGCCAGCAGCTTGGGCTTTGGCAGTGAGACCCAGTACTTC. This encodes CASSLGFGSETQYF.

The CDR3 DNA reads as TGTGCCAGCAGGCCGGGACACTTCAATCAGCCCCAGCATTTT. It codes for CASRPGHFNQPQHF. This chain uses TRBV5-8 with TRBJ1-5; weak D call: TRBD1 (6 bases). Germline lookup yields CDR1 SGHTS and CDR2 YDEGEE. The CDR3 sequence is 14 residues long. The V end lost 5 bases, the J end lost 3 bases, and 12 bases lay between the germline ends.

This chain uses TRBV2 with TRBJ1-1; 9 positions agree with TRBD1. The CDR3 is 14 amino acids. V lost 8 bases, J lost 5 bases, and 9 bases stayed unmatched. Germline V gene sequence: CDR1 SNHLY, CDR2 FYNNEI. The CDR3 DNA sequence: TGTGCCAGCGGCAGGGACAGGGCTGCGACTGAAGCTTTCTTT. It codes for CASGRDRAATEAFF.

Only a few counts were recorded for this clone. The rearrangement uses TRBV21-1 and TRBJ2-1; TRBD1, the table's D call, lacks a check against the DNA. TRBV21-1 is a documented pseudogene. This CDR3 spans 10 amino acids. Here the CDR3 DNA reads TGTGCCAGTCACGTGGGACAGGGCGTCTTC. Its translation is CASHVGQGVF.

This chain connects TRBV10-1 to TRBJ2-5; TRBD2 matches 9 bases. V shed 4 bases, J shed 5 bases, and the junction held 8 bases outside the gene matches. CDR3 length equals 15 residues. Germline V lookup: CDR1 WNHNN, CDR2 SYGVQD (reference sequence). CDR3 sequence reads: CASSGHGTSRETQYF. Here the CDR3 DNA reads TGCGCCAGCAGTGGCCACGGGACTAGCCGGGAGACCCAGTACTTC.

This clone is a singleton in its sample. This chain links TRBV7-2 with TRBJ2-1; 11 bases fit TRBD2. This CDR3 contains 15 residues. J lost 9 bases, V lost 2 bases, and 6 bases had no gene match. Germline V gene data show CDR1 as SGHTA and CDR2 as FQGNSA. In DNA, the CDR3 is TGTGCCAGCAGCTTAATCCTAGCGGGAGGCGGTGAGCAGTTCTTC. This sequence encodes CASSLILAGGGEQFF.